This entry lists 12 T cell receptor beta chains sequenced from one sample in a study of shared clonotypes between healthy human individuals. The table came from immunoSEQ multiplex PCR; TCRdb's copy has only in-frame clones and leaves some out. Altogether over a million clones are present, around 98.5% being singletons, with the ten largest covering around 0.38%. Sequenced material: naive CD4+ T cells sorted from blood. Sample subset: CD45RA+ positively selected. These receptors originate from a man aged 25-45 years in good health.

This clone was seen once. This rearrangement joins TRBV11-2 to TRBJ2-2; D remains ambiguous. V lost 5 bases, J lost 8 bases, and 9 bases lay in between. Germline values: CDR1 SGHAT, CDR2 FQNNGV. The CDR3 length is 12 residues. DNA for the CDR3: TGTGCCAGCAGCATTGTTCGTGGGGAGCTGTTTTTT. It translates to CASSIVRGELFF.

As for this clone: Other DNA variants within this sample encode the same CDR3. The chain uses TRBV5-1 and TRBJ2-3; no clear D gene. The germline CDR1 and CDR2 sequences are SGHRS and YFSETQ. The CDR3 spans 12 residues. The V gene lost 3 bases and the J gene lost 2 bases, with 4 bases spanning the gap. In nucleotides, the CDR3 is TGCGCCAGCAGCTCGTTCACAGATACGCAGTATTTT. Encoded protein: CASSSFTDTQYF.

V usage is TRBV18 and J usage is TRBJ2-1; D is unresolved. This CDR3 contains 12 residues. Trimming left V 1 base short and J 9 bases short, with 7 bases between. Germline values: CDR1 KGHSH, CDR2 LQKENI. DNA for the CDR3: TGTGCCAGCTCACCACTGGGCGCTGAGCAGTTCTTC. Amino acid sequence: CASSPLGAEQFF. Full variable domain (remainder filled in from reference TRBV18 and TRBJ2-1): NAGVMQNPRHLVRRRGQEARLRCSPMKGHSHVYWYRQLPEEGLKFMVYLQKENIIDESGMPKERFSAEFPKEGPSILRIQQVVRGDSAAYFCASSPLGAEQFFGPGTRLTVL.

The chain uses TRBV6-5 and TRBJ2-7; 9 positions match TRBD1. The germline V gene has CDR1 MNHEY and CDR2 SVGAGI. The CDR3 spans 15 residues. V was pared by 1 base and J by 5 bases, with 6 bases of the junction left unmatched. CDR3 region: CASSYYRGLGNEQYF. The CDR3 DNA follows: TGTGCCAGCAGTTACTACAGGGGGCTTGGGAACGAGCAGTACTTC.

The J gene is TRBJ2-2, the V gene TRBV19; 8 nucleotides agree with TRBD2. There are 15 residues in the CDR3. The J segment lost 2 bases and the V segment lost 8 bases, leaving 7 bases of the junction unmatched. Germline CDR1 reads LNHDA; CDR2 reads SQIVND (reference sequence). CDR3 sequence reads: CASGSGKPNTGELFF. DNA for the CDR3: TGTGCCAGTGGTAGCGGGAAACCTAACACCGGGGAGCTGTTTTTT.

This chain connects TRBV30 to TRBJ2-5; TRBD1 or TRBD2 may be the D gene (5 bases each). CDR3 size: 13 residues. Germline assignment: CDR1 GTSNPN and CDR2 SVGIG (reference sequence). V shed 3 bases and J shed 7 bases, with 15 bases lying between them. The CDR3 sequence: CAWRQGAIRTQYF. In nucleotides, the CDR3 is TGTGCCTGGAGGCAGGGAGCGATTCGGACCCAGTACTTC. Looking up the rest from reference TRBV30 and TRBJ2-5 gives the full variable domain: SQTIHQWPATLVQPVGSPLSLECTVEGTSNPNLYWYRQAAGRGLQLLFYSVGIGQISSEVPQNLSASRPQDRQFILSSKKLLLSDSGFYLCAWRQGAIRTQYFGPGTRLLVL.

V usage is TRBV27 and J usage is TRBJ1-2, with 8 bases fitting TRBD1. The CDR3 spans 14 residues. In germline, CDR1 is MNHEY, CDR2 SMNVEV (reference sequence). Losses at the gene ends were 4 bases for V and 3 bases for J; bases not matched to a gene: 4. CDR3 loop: CASSSDRADYGYTF. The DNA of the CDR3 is TGTGCCAGCAGTTCGGACAGGGCGGACTATGGCTACACCTTC.

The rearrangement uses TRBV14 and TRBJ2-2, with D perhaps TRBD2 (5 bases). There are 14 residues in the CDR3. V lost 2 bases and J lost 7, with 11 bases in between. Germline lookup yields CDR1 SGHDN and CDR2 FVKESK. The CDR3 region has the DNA TGTGCCAGCAGCCAAAGAGGGTTGGTCGGGGAGCTGTTTTTT. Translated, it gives CASSQRGLVGELFF.

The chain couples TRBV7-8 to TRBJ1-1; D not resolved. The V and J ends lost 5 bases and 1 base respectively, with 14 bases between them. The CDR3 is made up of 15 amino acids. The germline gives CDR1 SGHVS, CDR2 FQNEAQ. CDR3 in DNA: TGTGCCAGCAGCGATCCCCGGGGAAGGAACACTGAAGCTTTCTTT. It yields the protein CASSDPRGRNTEAFF.

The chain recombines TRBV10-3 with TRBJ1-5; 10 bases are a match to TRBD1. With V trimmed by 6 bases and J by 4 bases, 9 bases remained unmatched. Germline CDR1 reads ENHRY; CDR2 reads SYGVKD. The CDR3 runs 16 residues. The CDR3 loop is CAISSLDRGQNQPQHF. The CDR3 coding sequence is TGTGCCATCAGCTCCCTTGACAGGGGGCAGAATCAGCCCCAGCATTTT.

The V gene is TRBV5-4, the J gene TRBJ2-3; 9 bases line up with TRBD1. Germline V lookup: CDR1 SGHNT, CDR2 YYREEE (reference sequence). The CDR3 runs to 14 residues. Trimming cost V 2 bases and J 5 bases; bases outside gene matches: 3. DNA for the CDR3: TGTGCCAGCAGCTTCATGGACAGGGGAGATACGCAGTATTTT. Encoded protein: CASSFMDRGDTQYF.

CDR3 DNA: TGTGCCAGCAGTGTCCCAAAAGGGGCCTCTGGGGCCAACGTCCTGACTTTC. As protein: CASSVPKGASGANVLTF. The chain has TRBV6-1 and TRBJ2-6; the D gene is possibly TRBD1 (5 bases). The CDR3 totals 17 residues. Germline assignment: CDR1 MNHNS and CDR2 SASEGT. V shed 4 bases and J shed 0 bases, with 13 bases lying between them.